This TCR beta chain was recovered during a study of T-cell reconstitution after alpha-beta-depleted transplantation in children (dated by TCRdb to 2015 to 2016). In terms of the full investigation: The study quantitatively tracked T-cell immune reconstitution after TCRalphabeta/CD19-depleted allogeneic hematopoietic cell transplantation in children using TCR repertoire profiling.

This clonotype has just a few counts. What this receptor recognizes is not known. The record has no base qualities; no much larger clone is one base away. The receptor library was made with PCR. The instrument given in TCRdb is Illumina HiSeq 2500. TCR library preparation used molecular barcoding, with unique molecular identifiers applied to normalize quantification of the TCRbeta repertoire. TCRdb passed the public sequencing reads through fastp at Q25 and MiXCR, retaining productive beta sequences. Each CDR3 protein appears once, grouped with its most common genes and DNA. The sample yields over 100,000 distinct CDR3 sequences; 7.5% to 9% were counted once. The top ten clones comprise 16% of the sample. Broad study findings and their caveats: In some patients, high TCRbeta diversity at day 60 was attributed to recipient T cells and intrathymic progenitors that had survived conditioning. The frequencies of hyperexpanded clones fell over the following months, and after one year, T-cell counts and TCRbeta diversity were mostly attributed to newly produced T cells. The apparently early recovery of alphabetaT-cell counts about two months after transplant reportedly depended on only several hundred rapidly expanded clones that came from non-depleted graft cells.

In the paper's terms, the treatment or condition label means: allogeneic hematopoietic cell transplantation with graft depleted of TCRalphabeta T cells and CD19 B cells. The transplant recipients were children given TCRalphabeta/CD19-depleted allogeneic hematopoietic cell grafts. The receptor comes from a boy aged 2 to 10 with acute lymphoblastic leukemia, due to receive a stem cell transplant. This material consisted of PBMCs, taken before TCRalphabeta/CD19-depleted stem cell transplant.

The CDR3: CSARVSYNEQFF. Here is the DNA: TGCAGTGCTAGGGTCTCCTACAATGAGCAGTTCTTC. Rearrangement joined TRBV20-1 to TRBJ2-1, with the D gene call left open. V is reduced by 3 bases and J by 0 bases, leaving a spacing of 3 bases between them. The CDR3, from cysteine to phenylalanine, totals 12 residues. Only the CDR3 portion is preserved as DNA: 36 bases, with reading frame beginning at the first base. CDR1 and CDR2, looked up from the germline V gene (reference sequence), are DFQATT and SNEGSKA.